The clone carrying this T cell receptor beta chain was observed many times. Its antigen is currently unknown. The sample originates from a study of cytotoxic CD8 clonotypes in ibrutinib-treated CLL. At the level of the study: For this cohort, patients were around eleven relapsed/refractory and some 15 treatment-naive, while some 17 were IGHV unmutated. Study-level points and caveats: Rising at ibrutinib response, clonality subsequently fell back toward baseline at progression. Baseline clonality exceeded age-matched healthy donors and tracked circulating CD8+ T-cell counts.

V gave up 2 bases and J gave up 3 bases; unmatched junction bases: 4. The CDR3 totals 16 residues. From germline, CDR1 is MNHNY and CDR2 SVGAGI (reference sequence). TCRdb's table, derived via immunoSEQ multiplex PCR, lists solely in-frame clones and lacks some. The table shows approximately 25,000 clones, with roughly 69% occurring only once. This specimen was PBMCs, taken at disease progression, from a patient treated with ibrutinib. This receptor was obtained from a human donor with chronic lymphocytic leukemia. The chain joins TRBV6-6 to TRBJ1-5, with 10 bases aligning to TRBD1. The CDR3 DNA reads as TGTGCCAGCAGTTACGAGACAGGGGGCACCAATCAGCCCCAGCATTTT. The encoded protein is CASSYETGGTNQPQHF.